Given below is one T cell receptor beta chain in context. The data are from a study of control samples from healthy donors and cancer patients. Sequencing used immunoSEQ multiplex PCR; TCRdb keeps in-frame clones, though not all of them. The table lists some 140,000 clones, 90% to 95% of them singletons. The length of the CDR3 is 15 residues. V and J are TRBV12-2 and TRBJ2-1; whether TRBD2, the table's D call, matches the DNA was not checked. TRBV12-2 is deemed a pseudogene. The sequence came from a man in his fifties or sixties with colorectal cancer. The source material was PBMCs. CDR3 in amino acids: CASRLELGGYNEQFF. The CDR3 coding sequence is TGTGCAAGTCGCTTAGAGCTAGGCGGTTACAATGAGCAGTTCTTC.